Below, 12 T cell receptor beta chains from the same sample are listed, as sequenced in a study of CD4 T cells in relation to SARS-CoV-2 and coronaviruses. Their antigens remain unidentified. The unexposed donors gave CD4+ T cells in about 2010-2019, prior to COVID-19. CD4+ T cells were isolated from the cells after less than 13 days of culture. Profiling relied on immunoSEQ multiplex PCR, and the TCRdb table lists in-frame clones only, not all of them. This table has about 17,000 clones, about 68% appearing once. Sequencing used CD4+ T cells from PBMCs, cultured in vitro. The receptors come from a human donor in good health.

CDR3 nucleotide sequence: TGCGCCAGCAGCTTGGCACAGGGGAAGGAGACCCAGTACTTC. It yields the protein CASSLAQGKETQYF. The chain recombines TRBV5-1 with TRBJ2-5; 7 bases are a match to TRBD1. Unmatched junction bases numbered 4, after V lost 0 bases and J lost 5 bases. Per the germline V gene, CDR1 is SGHRS and CDR2 is YFSETQ. The CDR3 has 14 amino acids. Filled out from reference TRBV5-1 and TRBJ2-5, the complete variable domain reads KAGVTQTPRYLIKTRGQQVTLSCSPISGHRSVSWYQQTPGQGLQFLFEYFSETQRNKGNFPGRFSGRQFSNSRSEMNVSTLELGDSALYLCASSLAQGKETQYFGPGTRLLVL.

This rearrangement joins TRBV24-1 to TRBJ2-1; D remains unclear. Germline V CDR1 and CDR2: KGHDR, SFDVKD. There are 17 residues in the CDR3. V dropped 4 bases and J dropped 2 bases, with 17 bases sitting between them. Here the CDR3 reads CATSDSRAHSPYNEQFF. As DNA, the CDR3 is TGTGCCACCAGTGACTCCCGGGCCCACAGCCCCTACAATGAGCAGTTCTTC.

This chain connects TRBV10-3 to TRBJ2-7, with D possibly TRBD1 on 5 matching bases. V lost 11 bases, J lost 7 bases, and 15 bases lay in between. Germline CDR1 ENHRY, CDR2 SYGVKD. CDR3 length: 11 residues. The CDR3 here is CASSFRDEQYF. The CDR3 DNA is TGTGCCTCCTCGTTCAGGGATGAGCAGTACTTC.

The J gene is TRBJ2-7, the V gene TRBV5-6; D ambiguous. Germline CDR1 and CDR2: SGHDT and YYEEEE. The CDR3 has 12 amino acids. Trimming removed 0 bases from V and 3 bases from J, with 4 bases in between. The CDR3 nucleotides read TGTGCCAGCAGCTTGGGGGACTACGAGCAGTACTTC. It translates to CASSLGDYEQYF.

There are a few counts of this clone. The chain employs TRBV2 and TRBJ1-6, with a tentative D call TRBD1 (6 bases). This CDR3 spans 17 amino acids. CDR1 is SNHLY and CDR2 is FYNNEI in the germline V gene. The V and J ends lost 6 bases and 4 bases respectively, with 19 bases between them. CDR3 coding DNA: TGTGCCAGCAGAGCTTCAGGGGTTGGTCGGTATAATTCACCCCTCCACTTT. This translates into CASRASGVGRYNSPLHF.

The chain uses TRBV4-1 and TRBJ2-2; no clear D. The germline V and J ends were trimmed by 2 bases and 2 bases, with 12 bases remaining between them. Germline values: CDR1 MGHRA, CDR2 YSYEKL. The CDR3 runs 16 residues. This CDR3 is CASSQLDLVNTGELFF. DNA for the CDR3: TGCGCCAGCAGCCAACTGGACCTAGTAAACACCGGGGAGCTGTTTTTT.

The chain joins TRBV29-1 to TRBJ2-1, with 11 positions matching TRBD2. The V segment lost 6 bases and the J segment 2 bases; nucleotides outside the gene matches: 3. The CDR3 runs 14 residues. Germline V CDR1 and CDR2: SQVTM, ANQGSEA. CDR3 DNA: TGCAGCGTGCCGACTAGCGGGACCTACAATGAGCAGTTCTTC. It codes for CSVPTSGTYNEQFF.

This clone was detected once. The chain joins TRBV5-1 to TRBJ2-7, with D perhaps matching TRBD2 (7 bases). In germline, CDR1 is SGHRS, CDR2 YFSETQ. CDR3 length: 13 residues. Trimming pared 4 bases from V and 7 bases from J, leaving 15 bases between. In DNA form, the CDR3 reads TGCGCCAGCAGCCAGGGGCTGGGAGGGGAGCAGTACTTC. Its protein is CASSQGLGGEQYF.

V is TRBV18 and J is TRBJ2-7; D gene uncertain. There are 12 residues in the CDR3. Trimming took 8 bases from V and 2 from J, leaving 10 bases between them. Germline loops: CDR1 KGHSH, CDR2 LQKENI. CDR3 protein: CASGTGPYEQYF. For the CDR3, the DNA is TGTGCCAGCGGAACCGGCCCCTACGAGCAGTACTTC.

CDR3 region: CASSLGEYEQYF. The CDR3 nucleotides read TGTGCCAGCAGCTTGGGAGAATACGAGCAGTACTTC. The chain couples TRBV5-5 to TRBJ2-7; D is undetermined. The V gene lost 0 bases and the J gene lost 4 bases, with 5 bases spanning the gap. Germline CDR1 SGHKS, CDR2 YYEKEE (reference sequence). This CDR3 has 12 residues.

This clone has a handful of counts. V is TRBV18 and J is TRBJ1-2; TRBD1 aligns across 11 bases. The germline CDR1 and CDR2 sequences are KGHSH and LQKENI. The CDR3 spans 17 residues. V trimming: 3 bases; J trimming: 7 bases; junction bases outside the gene matches: 13. In DNA form, the CDR3 reads TGTGCCAGCTCACCGGTGATGGGTCGGACAGGGGGCGGTGGCTACACCTTC. Protein sequence: CASSPVMGRTGGGGYTF.

This sequence joins TRBV7-9 and TRBJ2-1, with D unclear. Germline V gene sequence: CDR1 SEHNR, CDR2 FQNEAQ (reference sequence). Trimming shortened V by 2 bases and J by 5 bases, and 7 bases separated the two germline ends. This CDR3 is 13 amino acids long. The DNA for the CDR3 is TGTGCCAGCAGCTTATTCCGGGACAATGAGCAGTTCTTC. This gives the protein CASSLFRDNEQFF.